Below, 13 T cell receptor beta chains from the same sample are listed, as sequenced in a study of blood T cell repertoires in COVID-19. Here immunoSEQ multiplex PCR was the method, and the copy in TCRdb shows in-frame clones only, minus some. The repertoire holds about 130,000 clones, around 88% seen once, with 5% to 6% in the top ten. The material sequenced was peripheral blood. The source of these receptors is a human donor in a cohort sampled during active COVID-19.

The table lists this clone with a few counts. The rearrangement uses TRBV27 and TRBJ1-1; D unresolved. CDR3 size: 14 residues. V was pared by 4 bases and J by 5 bases, with 14 bases between. Germline V CDR1 and CDR2: MNHEY, SMNVEV (reference sequence). This chain's CDR3 is CASSSYYSGTEAFF. The CDR3, as DNA: TGTGCCAGCAGTTCCTACTACTCCGGAACTGAAGCTTTCTTT.

This clone came up once. V gene TRBV28 combines with J gene TRBJ1-3; D is undetermined. The CDR3 has 13 amino acids. Deletions cut 2 bases from V and 4 bases from J, with 6 bases between. Looked up from germline, CDR1 is MDHEN and CDR2 is SYDVKM. This CDR3 reads CASSLGAGNTIYF. CDR3 bases: TGTGCCAGCAGTTTAGGAGCCGGAAACACCATATATTTT.

V usage is TRBV11-2 and J usage is TRBJ2-1, with TRBD2 matching over 11 bases. The germline V gene has CDR1 SGHAT and CDR2 FQNNGV. The length of the CDR3 is 17 residues. Trimming cost V 2 bases and J 4 bases; bases outside gene matches: 7. The CDR3 sequence is CASSLKTGTSGYNEQFF. CDR3 sequence (DNA): TGTGCCAGCAGCTTAAAAACCGGGACTAGCGGATACAATGAGCAGTTCTTC.

This clone was detected only once. The chain has TRBV7-2 and TRBJ2-7; 7 bases are a match to TRBD2. This CDR3 is built from 13 residues. In germline, CDR1 is SGHTA, CDR2 FQGNSA. J lost 6 bases, V lost 1 base, and 3 bases had no gene match. The CDR3 protein is CASSLGTSREQYF. CDR3 DNA sequence: TGTGCCAGCAGCTTAGGGACTAGTCGCGAGCAGTACTTC. The full variable domain, rest sourced from reference TRBV7-2 and TRBJ2-7, is GAGVSQSPSNKVTEKGKDVELRCDPISGHTALYWYRQSLGQGLEFLIYFQGNSAPDKSGLPSDRFSAERTGGSVSTLTIQRTQQEDSAVYLCASSLGTSREQYFGPGTRLTVT.

The genes are TRBV10-2 and TRBJ2-3, with TRBD2 matching 12 bases. This CDR3 is built from 16 residues. With 6 bases clipped from V and 4 bases from J, the junction kept 8 bases outside the gene matches. Germline CDR1 reads WSHSY; CDR2 reads SAAADI. The CDR3 reads CASSFPSGRAPDTQYF. The CDR3 DNA reads TGCGCCAGCAGCTTCCCTAGCGGGAGGGCCCCAGATACGCAGTATTTT.

This clone came up once. The chain combines TRBV20-1 with TRBJ2-1, with D possibly being TRBD2 (5 bases). The V gene lost 6 bases and the J gene lost 6 bases, with 9 bases spanning the gap. The CDR3 sequence is 11 residues long. Germline V lookup: CDR1 DFQATT, CDR2 SNEGSKA (reference sequence). The CDR3 loop is CSADRGNEQFF. CDR3 bases: TGCAGTGCCGACCGGGGCAATGAGCAGTTCTTC.

The chain recombines TRBV5-8 with TRBJ2-1, with 8 bases aligning to TRBD1. The CDR3 length is 15 residues. The V gene's germline CDR1 is SGHTS and CDR2 YDEGEE. V lost 2 bases and J lost 6; bases outside the gene matches: 7. The CDR3 DNA reads TGTGCCAGCAGCTTAGAATCAGGGGGCGTCAATGAGCAGTTCTTC. Its translation: CASSLESGGVNEQFF.

The V gene is TRBV7-2, the J gene TRBJ2-1; possibly TRBD2 for D (5 bases). V lost 3 bases, J lost 4 bases, and 16 bases lay in between. CDR1 is SGHTA and CDR2 is FQGNSA in the germline V gene. This CDR3 comprises 16 residues. Here the CDR3 reads CASSLPPRGPYNEQFF. CDR3 in DNA: TGTGCCAGCAGCTTGCCGCCGCGCGGGCCTTACAATGAGCAGTTCTTC.

The V call is TRBV11-2, the J call TRBJ2-1; 14 bases align to TRBD2. CDR3 length equals 17 residues. The V and J ends lost 1 base and 7 bases, in that order; junction bases with no gene match: 6. Per germline, CDR1 SGHAT and CDR2 FQNNGV. CDR3 residues: CASSLVGLAGVRNEQFF. The CDR3, as DNA: TGTGCCAGCAGCTTAGTGGGACTAGCGGGAGTTAGGAATGAGCAGTTCTTC.

This clone was detected once. This chain uses TRBV5-1 with TRBJ1-2; 7 bases are a match to TRBD1. This CDR3 region has 13 residues. Trimming took 0 bases from V and 6 from J; bases not matched to a gene: 2. Germline V gives CDR1 SGHRS, CDR2 YFSETQ. The CDR3 protein is CASSLVTGDGYTF. CDR3 sequence (DNA): TGCGCCAGCAGCTTGGTAACAGGGGATGGCTACACCTTC.

The rearrangement links TRBV5-6 to TRBJ1-5; TRBD1 aligns across 8 bases. The CDR3 is 17 amino acids. After removal of 1 base from V and 0 bases from J, the junction contained 6 bases not matched to a gene. Germline CDR1 is SGHDT and CDR2 is YYEEEE. CDR3 residues: CASSLSGRGHSNQPQHF. In nucleotides, the CDR3 is TGTGCCAGCAGCTTGTCAGGCAGGGGGCATAGCAATCAGCCCCAGCATTTT.

This sequence joins TRBV9 and TRBJ2-5; TRBD2 might be the D (6 bases). Trimming cost V 3 bases and J 0 bases, with 6 bases left between them. The V gene's germline CDR1 is SGDLS and CDR2 YYNGEE. The CDR3 is 13 residues long. This CDR3 is CASSGDYQETQYF. Written as DNA, the CDR3 is TGTGCCAGCAGCGGGGACTACCAAGAGACCCAGTACTTC.

V usage is TRBV10-3 and J usage is TRBJ1-2; D is undetermined. The germline CDR1 and CDR2 sequences are ENHRY and SYGVKD. The CDR3 consists of 13 residues. V was clipped by 4 bases and J by 0 bases, with 6 bases between them. CDR3 sequence reads: CAISANSNYGYTF. In DNA form, the CDR3 reads TGTGCCATCAGTGCCAACTCTAACTATGGCTACACCTTC.